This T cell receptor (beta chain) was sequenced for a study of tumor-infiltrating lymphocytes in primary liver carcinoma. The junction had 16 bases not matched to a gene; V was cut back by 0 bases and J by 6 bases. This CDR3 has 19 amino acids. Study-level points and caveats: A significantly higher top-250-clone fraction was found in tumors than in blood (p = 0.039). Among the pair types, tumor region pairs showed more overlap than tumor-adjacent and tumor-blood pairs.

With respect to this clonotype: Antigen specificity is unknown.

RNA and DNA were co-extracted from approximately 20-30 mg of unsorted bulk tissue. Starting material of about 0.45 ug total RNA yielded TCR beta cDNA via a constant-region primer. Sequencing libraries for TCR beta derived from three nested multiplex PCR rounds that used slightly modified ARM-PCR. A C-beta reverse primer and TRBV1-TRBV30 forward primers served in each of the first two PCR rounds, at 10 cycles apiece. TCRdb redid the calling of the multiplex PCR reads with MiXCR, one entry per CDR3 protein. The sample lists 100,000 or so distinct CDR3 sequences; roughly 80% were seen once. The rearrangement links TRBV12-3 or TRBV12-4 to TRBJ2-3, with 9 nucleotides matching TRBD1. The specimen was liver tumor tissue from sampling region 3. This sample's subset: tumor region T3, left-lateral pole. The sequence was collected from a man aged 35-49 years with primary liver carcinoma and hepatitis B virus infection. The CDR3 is CASSLALYGPRGTGDTQYF. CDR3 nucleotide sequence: TGTGCCAGCAGTTTAGCACTTTATGGGCCAAGGGGGACAGGGGATACGCAGTATTTT.